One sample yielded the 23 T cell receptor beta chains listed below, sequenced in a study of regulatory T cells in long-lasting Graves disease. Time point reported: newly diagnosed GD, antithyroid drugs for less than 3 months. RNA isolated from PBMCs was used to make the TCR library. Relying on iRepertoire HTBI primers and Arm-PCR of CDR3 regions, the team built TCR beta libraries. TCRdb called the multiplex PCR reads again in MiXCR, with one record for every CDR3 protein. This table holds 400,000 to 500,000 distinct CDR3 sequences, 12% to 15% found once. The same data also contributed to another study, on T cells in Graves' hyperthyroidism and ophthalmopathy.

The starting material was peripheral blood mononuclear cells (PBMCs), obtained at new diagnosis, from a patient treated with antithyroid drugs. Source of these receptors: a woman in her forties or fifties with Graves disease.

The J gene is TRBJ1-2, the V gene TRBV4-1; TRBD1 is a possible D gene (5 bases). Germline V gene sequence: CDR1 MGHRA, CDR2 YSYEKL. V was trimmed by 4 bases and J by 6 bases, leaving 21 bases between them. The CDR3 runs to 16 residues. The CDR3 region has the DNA TGCGCCAGCAGCCCCGGGGCCCTAAAGAGCTCGAATGGCTACACCTTC. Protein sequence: CASSPGALKSSNGYTF.

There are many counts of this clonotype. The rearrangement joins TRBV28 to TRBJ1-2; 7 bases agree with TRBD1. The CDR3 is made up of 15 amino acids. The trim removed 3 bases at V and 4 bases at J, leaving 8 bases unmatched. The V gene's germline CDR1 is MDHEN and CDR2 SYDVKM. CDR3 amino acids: CASSLGDRYFYGYTF. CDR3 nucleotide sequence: TGTGCCAGCAGTTTGGGGGACAGATACTTCTATGGCTACACCTTC.

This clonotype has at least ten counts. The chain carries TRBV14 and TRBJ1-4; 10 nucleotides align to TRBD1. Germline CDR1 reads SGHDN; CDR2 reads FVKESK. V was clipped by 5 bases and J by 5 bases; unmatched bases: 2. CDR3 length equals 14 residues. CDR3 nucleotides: TGTGCCAGCAGCATGGGACAGGGGAATGAAAAACTGTTTTTT. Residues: CASSMGQGNEKLFF. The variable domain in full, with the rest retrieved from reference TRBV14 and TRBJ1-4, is EAGVTQFPSHSVIEKGQTVTLRCDPISGHDNLYWYRRVMGKEIKFLLHFVKESKQDESGMPNNRFLAERTGGTYSTLKVQPAELEDSGVYFCASSMGQGNEKLFFGSGTQLSVL.

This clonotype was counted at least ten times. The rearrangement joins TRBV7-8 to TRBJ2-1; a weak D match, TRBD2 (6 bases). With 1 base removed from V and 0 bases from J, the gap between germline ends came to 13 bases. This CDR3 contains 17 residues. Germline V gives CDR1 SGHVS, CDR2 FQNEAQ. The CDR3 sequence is CASSLGRGRDSYNEQFF. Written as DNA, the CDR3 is TGTGCCAGCAGCTTAGGTCGCGGGCGGGACTCCTACAATGAGCAGTTCTTC.

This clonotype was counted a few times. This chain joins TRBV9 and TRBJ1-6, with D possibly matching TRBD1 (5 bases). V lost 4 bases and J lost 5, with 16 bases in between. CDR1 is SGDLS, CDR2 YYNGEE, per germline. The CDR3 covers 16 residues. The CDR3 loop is CASSTLGTANNSPLHF. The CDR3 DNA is TGTGCCAGCAGCACCCTCGGGACGGCTAATAATTCACCCCTCCACTTT.

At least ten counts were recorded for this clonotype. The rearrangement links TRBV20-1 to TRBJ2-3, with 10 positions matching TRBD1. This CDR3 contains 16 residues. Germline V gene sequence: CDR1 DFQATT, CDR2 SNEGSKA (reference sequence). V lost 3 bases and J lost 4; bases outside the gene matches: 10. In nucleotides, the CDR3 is TGCAGTGCTAGCCAACCAGGGACAGGGGTATCAGATACGCAGTATTTT. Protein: CSASQPGTGVSDTQYF.

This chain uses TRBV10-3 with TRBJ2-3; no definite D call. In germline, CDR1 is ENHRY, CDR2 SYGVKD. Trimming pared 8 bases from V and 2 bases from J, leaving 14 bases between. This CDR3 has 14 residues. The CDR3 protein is CAIQPQVVTDTQYF. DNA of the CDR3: TGTGCCATCCAACCCCAGGTGGTCACAGATACGCAGTATTTT.

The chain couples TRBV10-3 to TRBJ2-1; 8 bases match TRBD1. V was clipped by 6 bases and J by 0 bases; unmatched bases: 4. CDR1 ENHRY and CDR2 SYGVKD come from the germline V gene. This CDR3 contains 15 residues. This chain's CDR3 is CAIREDRVSYNEQFF. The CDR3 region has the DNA TGTGCCATCAGGGAGGACAGGGTCTCCTACAATGAGCAGTTCTTC.

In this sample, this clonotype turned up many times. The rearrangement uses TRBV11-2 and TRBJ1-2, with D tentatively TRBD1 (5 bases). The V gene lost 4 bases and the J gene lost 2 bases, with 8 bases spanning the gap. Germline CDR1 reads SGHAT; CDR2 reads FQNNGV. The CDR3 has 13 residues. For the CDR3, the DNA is TGTGCCAGCAGCTCTAGACAGAACTATGGCTACACCTTC. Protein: CASSSRQNYGYTF.

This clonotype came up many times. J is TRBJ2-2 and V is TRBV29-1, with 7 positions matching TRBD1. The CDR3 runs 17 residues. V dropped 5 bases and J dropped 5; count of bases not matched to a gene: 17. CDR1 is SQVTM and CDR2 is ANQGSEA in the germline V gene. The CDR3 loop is CSVSPAPETGRTGELFF. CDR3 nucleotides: TGCAGCGTTTCACCTGCCCCAGAGACAGGGCGGACCGGGGAGCTGTTTTTT.

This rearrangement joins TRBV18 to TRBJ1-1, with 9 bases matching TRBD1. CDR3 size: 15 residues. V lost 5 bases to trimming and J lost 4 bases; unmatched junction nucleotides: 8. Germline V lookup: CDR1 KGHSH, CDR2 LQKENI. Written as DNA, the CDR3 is TGTGCCAGCTCATTACAGGGGGCTTTGGGCACTGAAGCTTTCTTT. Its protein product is CASSLQGALGTEAFF. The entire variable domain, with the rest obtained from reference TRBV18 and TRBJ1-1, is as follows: NAGVMQNPRHLVRRRGQEARLRCSPMKGHSHVYWYRQLPEEGLKFMVYLQKENIIDESGMPKERFSAEFPKEGPSILRIQQVVRGDSAAYFCASSLQGALGTEAFFGQGTRLTVV.

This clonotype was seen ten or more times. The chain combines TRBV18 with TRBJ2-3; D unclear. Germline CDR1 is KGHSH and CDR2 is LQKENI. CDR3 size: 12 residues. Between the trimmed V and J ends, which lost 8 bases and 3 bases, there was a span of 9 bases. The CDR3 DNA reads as TGTGCCAGCAGCCCCCCGACAGATACGCAGTATTTT. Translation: CASSPPTDTQYF.

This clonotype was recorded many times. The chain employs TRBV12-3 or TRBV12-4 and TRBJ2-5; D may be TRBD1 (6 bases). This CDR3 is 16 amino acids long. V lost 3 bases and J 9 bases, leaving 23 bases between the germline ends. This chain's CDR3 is CASSFAIRDPKGAQYF. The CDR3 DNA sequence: TGTGCCAGCAGTTTCGCCATCCGGGACCCAAAGGGGGCCCAGTACTTC.

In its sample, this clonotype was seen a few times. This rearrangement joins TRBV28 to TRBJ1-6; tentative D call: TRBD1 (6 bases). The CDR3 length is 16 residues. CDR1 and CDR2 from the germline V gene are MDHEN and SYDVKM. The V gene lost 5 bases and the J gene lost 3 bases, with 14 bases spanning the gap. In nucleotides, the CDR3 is TGTGCCAGCAGTAGGGGGGCGGAAAACTATAATTCACCCCTCCACTTT. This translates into CASSRGAENYNSPLHF.

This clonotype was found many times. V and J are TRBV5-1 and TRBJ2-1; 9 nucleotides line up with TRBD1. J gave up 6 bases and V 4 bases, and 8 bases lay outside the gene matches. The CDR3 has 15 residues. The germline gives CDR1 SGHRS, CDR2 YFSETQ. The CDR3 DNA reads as TGCGCCAGCAGCCTCCGGGACAGGGTGCGCAATGAGCAGTTCTTC. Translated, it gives CASSLRDRVRNEQFF.

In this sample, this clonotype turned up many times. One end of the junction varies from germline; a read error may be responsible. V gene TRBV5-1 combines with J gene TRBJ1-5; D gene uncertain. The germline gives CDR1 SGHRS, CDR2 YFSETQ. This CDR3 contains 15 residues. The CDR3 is CASSLGDYSNQPQHF. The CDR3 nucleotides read TGTGCCAGCAGCTTGGGAGACTATAGCAATCAGCCCCAGCATTTT.

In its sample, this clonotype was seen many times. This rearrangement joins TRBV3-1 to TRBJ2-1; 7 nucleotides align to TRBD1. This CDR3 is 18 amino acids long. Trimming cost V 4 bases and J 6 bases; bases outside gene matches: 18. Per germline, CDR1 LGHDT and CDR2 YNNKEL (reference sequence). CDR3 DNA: TGTGCCAGCAGCCTCGATACGGCCGGACAGGAGCGATTCAATGAGCAGTTCTTC. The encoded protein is CASSLDTAGQERFNEQFF.

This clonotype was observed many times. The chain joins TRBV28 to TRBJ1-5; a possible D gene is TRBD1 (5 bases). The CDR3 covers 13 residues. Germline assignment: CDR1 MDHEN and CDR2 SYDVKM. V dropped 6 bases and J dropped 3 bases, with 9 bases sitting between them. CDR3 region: CASRGGFNQPQHF. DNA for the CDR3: TGTGCCAGCAGGGGGGGGTTCAATCAGCCCCAGCATTTT.

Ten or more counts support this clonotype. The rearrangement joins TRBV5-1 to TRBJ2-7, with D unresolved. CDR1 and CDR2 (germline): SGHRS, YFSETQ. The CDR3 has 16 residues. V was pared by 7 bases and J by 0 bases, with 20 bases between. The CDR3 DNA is TGCGCCAGCCGCCCGTATGCCCAGGCACGCTCCTACGAGCAGTACTTC. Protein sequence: CASRPYAQARSYEQYF.

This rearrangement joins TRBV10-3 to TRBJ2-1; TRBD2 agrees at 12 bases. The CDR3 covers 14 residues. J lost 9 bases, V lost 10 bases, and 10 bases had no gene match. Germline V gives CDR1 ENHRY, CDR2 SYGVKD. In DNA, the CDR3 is TGTGCCACTAGGACTAGCGGGGAATGGGTTGAGCAGTTCTTC. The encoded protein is CATRTSGEWVEQFF.

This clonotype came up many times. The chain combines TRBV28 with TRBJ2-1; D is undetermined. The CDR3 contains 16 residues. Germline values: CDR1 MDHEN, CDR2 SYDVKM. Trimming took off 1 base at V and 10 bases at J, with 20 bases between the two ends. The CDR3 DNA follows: TGTGCCAGCAGTTTATACAGTGGCAAACGGCTGGCCGAGCAGTTCTTC. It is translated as CASSLYSGKRLAEQFF.

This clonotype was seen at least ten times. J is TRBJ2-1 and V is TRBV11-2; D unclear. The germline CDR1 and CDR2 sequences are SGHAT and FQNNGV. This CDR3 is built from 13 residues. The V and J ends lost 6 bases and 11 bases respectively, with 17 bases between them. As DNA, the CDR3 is TGTGCCAGCAGGATGACACTTCCCACCAAGCAGTTCTTC. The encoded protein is CASRMTLPTKQFF. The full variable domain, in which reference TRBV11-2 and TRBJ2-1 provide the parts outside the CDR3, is EAGVAQSPRYKIIEKRQSVAFWCNPISGHATLYWYQQILGQGPKLLIQFQNNGVVDDSQLPKDRFSAERLKGVDSTLKIQPAKLEDSAVYLCASRMTLPTKQFFGPGTRLTVL.

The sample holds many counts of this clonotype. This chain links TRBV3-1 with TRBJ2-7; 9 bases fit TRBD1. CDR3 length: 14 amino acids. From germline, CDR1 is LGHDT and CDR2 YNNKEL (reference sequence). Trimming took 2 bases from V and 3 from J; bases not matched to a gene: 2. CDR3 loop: CASSQPGQGYEQYF. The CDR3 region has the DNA TGTGCCAGCAGCCAACCGGGACAGGGCTACGAGCAGTACTTC.